Presented here are 28 T cell receptor beta chains from one specimen sequenced in a study of sequential checkpoint blockade in melanoma. Generated by immunoSEQ multiplex PCR, the TCRdb table keeps only in-frame clones and is missing some. The table includes under 15,000 clones, 70% to 85% detected once. Treatment in this sample: randomized to nivolumab then ipilimumab (arm A) or the reverse (arm B). Specimen: CD8+ T cells sorted from blood (inferred from file names), collected from a patient given nivolumab and ipilimumab in sequence. These receptors all come from a human donor with melanoma.

The rearrangement links TRBV7-8 to TRBJ2-2, with 12 positions matching TRBD2. Germline loops: CDR1 SGHVS, CDR2 FQNEAQ. The CDR3 spans 15 residues. The V segment lost 6 bases and the J segment 7 bases; nucleotides outside the gene matches: 6. The CDR3 coding sequence is TGTGCCAGCAGAACCGGGACTAGCGGGTTCGGGGAGCTGTTTTTT. Encoded protein: CASRTGTSGFGELFF.

For this clone: One junction end does not reproduce the germline sequence, and a read error may be involved. The chain links TRBV4-1 to TRBJ2-7; a weak D match, TRBD1 (5 bases). Per the germline V gene, CDR1 is MGHRA and CDR2 is YSYEKL. The CDR3 spans 15 residues. The DNA of the CDR3 is TGCGCCAGCAGCCAAGATACACAGGAGCTATACGAGCGGTACTTC. Protein sequence: CASSQDTQELYERYF.

This chain uses TRBV27 with TRBJ1-1; TRBD1 matches at 10 bases. Germline assignment: CDR1 MNHEY and CDR2 SMNVEV (reference sequence). The CDR3 length is 14 residues. The V segment lost 6 bases and the J segment 4 bases; nucleotides outside the gene matches: 5. The CDR3 sequence: CASRPTGGTTEAFF. CDR3 DNA sequence: TGTGCCAGCAGACCGACAGGGGGCACCACTGAAGCTTTCTTT.

This clone was counted a few times. V and J are TRBV6-5 and TRBJ1-2; TRBD1 is a possible D gene (6 bases). Germline CDR1 MNHEY, CDR2 SVGAGI. The CDR3 totals 15 residues. Trimming cost V 5 bases and J 0 bases, with 13 bases left between them. The CDR3: CASSTQGGSNYGYTF. CDR3 coding DNA: TGTGCCAGCAGTACGCAAGGGGGATCTAACTATGGCTACACCTTC.

This rearrangement joins TRBV2 to TRBJ2-5; TRBD2 matches 9 bases. The CDR3 length is 16 residues. The V gene end was trimmed by 9 bases and the J gene end by 1 base; junction bases not matched to a gene: 12. Germline V lookup: CDR1 SNHLY, CDR2 FYNNEI. The CDR3 reads CARTKTSGAFQETQYF. CDR3 nucleotides: TGTGCCAGGACTAAGACTAGCGGAGCCTTCCAAGAGACCCAGTACTTC.

The chain couples TRBV7-2 to TRBJ1-1; 8 nucleotides match TRBD1. Germline V lookup: CDR1 SGHTA, CDR2 FQGNSA. With V trimmed by 1 base and J by 3 bases, 13 bases remained unmatched. This CDR3 contains 18 residues. The CDR3: CASSLEAPGGRVDTEAFF. CDR3 nucleotide sequence: TGTGCCAGCAGCTTAGAGGCCCCAGGGGGCAGGGTGGACACTGAAGCTTTCTTT.

This chain uses TRBV5-5 with TRBJ1-2, with no clear D. The CDR3 is 16 residues long. V was pared by 4 bases and J by 2 bases, with 18 bases between. Per germline, CDR1 SGHKS and CDR2 YYEKEE (reference sequence). CDR3 loop: CASSQAIRNLNYGYTF. The CDR3 nucleotides read TGTGCCAGCAGCCAGGCCATTAGAAACCTAAACTATGGCTACACCTTC. The whole variable domain, filled in from reference TRBV5-5 and TRBJ1-2, reads DAGVTQSPTHLIKTRGQQVTLRCSPISGHKSVSWYQQVLGQGPQFIFQYYEKEERGRGNFPDRFSARQFPNYSSELNVNALLLGDSALYLCASSQAIRNLNYGYTFGSGTRLTVV.

The chain is built from TRBV4-1 and TRBJ1-1, with a possible D match to TRBD1 (6 bases). Germline V CDR1 and CDR2: MGHRA, YSYEKL. Trimming took off 5 bases at V and 11 bases at J, with 21 bases between the two ends. The CDR3 loop spans 14 amino acids. CDR3 coding DNA: TGCGCCAGCAGCTCCCAGGGGAGTGGGAGTGGGGCTTTCTTT. As protein: CASSSQGSGSGAFF.

The chain joins TRBV28 to TRBJ1-4; D gene ambiguous. Trimming took off 7 bases at V and 7 bases at J, with 16 bases between the two ends. Germline V gene data show CDR1 as MDHEN and CDR2 as SYDVKM. This CDR3 has 14 residues. CDR3 region: CASTPRLGLEKLFF. The CDR3 nucleotides are TGTGCCAGCACCCCACGCCTGGGCCTTGAAAAACTGTTTTTT.

V gene TRBV6-5 combines with J gene TRBJ1-4; a possible D gene is TRBD1 (5 bases). With 2 bases removed from V and 8 bases from J, the gap between germline ends came to 12 bases. The CDR3 extends over 14 amino acids. In germline, CDR1 is MNHEY, CDR2 SVGAGI. DNA of the CDR3: TGTGCCAGCAGTTACCAGGGTCTGGGGGAAAAACTGTTTTTT. Translation: CASSYQGLGEKLFF.

J is TRBJ2-7 and V is TRBV19; the match to TRBD2 covers 7 bases. The ends lost 9 bases at V and 2 bases at J; junction bases unmatched: 4. CDR3 length: 12 residues. CDR1 is LNHDA, CDR2 SQIVND, per germline (reference sequence). CDR3 amino acids: CASEAGPYEQYF. The CDR3 coding sequence is TGTGCCAGCGAAGCGGGGCCCTACGAGCAGTACTTC.

This chain uses TRBV27 with TRBJ2-5, with TRBD1 identical over 7 bases. V dropped 5 bases and J dropped 2; count of bases not matched to a gene: 14. This CDR3 has 17 residues. Germline V gene lookup returns CDR1 MNHEY and CDR2 SMNVEV (reference sequence). Here the CDR3 DNA reads TGTGCCAGCAGTCCCTCATGGATCGGGACAGATCAAGAGACCCAGTACTTC. Protein sequence: CASSPSWIGTDQETQYF.

The V and J genes are TRBV30 and TRBJ2-7; weak D call: TRBD1 (6 bases). Germline V CDR1 and CDR2: GTSNPN, SVGIG (reference sequence). Between the trimmed V and J ends, which lost 0 bases and 4 bases, there was a span of 13 bases. This CDR3 spans 14 amino acids. As DNA, the CDR3 is TGTGCCTGGAGTGTGGCGGACAGCAATTACGAGCAGTACTTC. The encoded protein is CAWSVADSNYEQYF.

This sequence joins TRBV28 and TRBJ2-2, with D hard to call. This CDR3 spans 13 amino acids. The V gene's germline CDR1 is MDHEN and CDR2 SYDVKM. The V end lost 3 bases, the J end lost 1 base, and 3 bases lay between the germline ends. This chain's CDR3 is CASSFLNTGELFF. The CDR3 DNA follows: TGTGCCAGCAGTTTTCTGAACACCGGGGAGCTGTTTTTT. Based on the CDR3 plus reference TRBV28 and TRBJ2-2, the full variable domain is DVKVTQSSRYLVKRTGEKVFLECVQDMDHENMFWYRQDPGLGLRLIYFSYDVKMKEKGDIPEGYSVSREKKERFSLILESASTNQTSMYLCASSFLNTGELFFGEGSRLTVL.

J is TRBJ2-7 and V is TRBV9, with 8 nucleotides matching TRBD1. The CDR3 covers 16 residues. Per germline, CDR1 SGDLS and CDR2 YYNGEE. The V and J ends lost 4 bases and 1 base, in that order; junction bases with no gene match: 10. The CDR3 spells CASSSSTGALSYEQYF. In DNA, the CDR3 is TGTGCCAGCAGCTCGTCGACAGGGGCCCTATCCTACGAGCAGTACTTC. Full variable domain (missing parts from reference TRBV9 and TRBJ2-7): DSGVTQTPKHLITATGQRVTLRCSPRSGDLSVYWYQQSLDQGLQFLIQYYNGEERAKGNILERFSAQQFPDLHSELNLSSLELGDSALYFCASSSSTGALSYEQYFGPGTRLTVT.

This clone was seen more than once but under ten times. The chain is built from TRBV6-4 and TRBJ2-1, with D maybe TRBD2 (5 bases). Trimming removed 0 bases from V and 0 bases from J, with 6 bases in between. The CDR3 loop spans 15 amino acids. CDR1 is MRHNA and CDR2 is SNTAGT in the germline V gene. CDR3 residues: CASSDSTNSYNEQFF. CDR3 nucleotide sequence: TGTGCCAGCAGTGACTCGACTAACTCCTACAATGAGCAGTTCTTC.

The rearrangement links TRBV7-6 to TRBJ2-3; 9 nucleotides match TRBD1. The CDR3 sequence is 17 residues long. The germline gives CDR1 SGHVS, CDR2 FNYEAQ. J gave up 4 bases and V 4 bases, and 12 bases lay outside the gene matches. As DNA, the CDR3 is TGTGCCAGCAGCTCCGGGCCGGGACAGGGTACCGCAGATACGCAGTATTTT. Its protein product is CASSSGPGQGTADTQYF.

This sequence joins TRBV30 and TRBJ2-7; 7 bases align to TRBD1. Germline V gene sequence: CDR1 GTSNPN, CDR2 SVGIG (reference sequence). The CDR3 loop spans 13 amino acids. J gave up 7 bases and V 3 bases, and 9 bases lay outside the gene matches. The CDR3 coding sequence is TGTGCCTGGAGGGGGGACAGCCCCCGGGAGCAGTACTTC. Its translation is CAWRGDSPREQYF.

CDR3 loop: CASSLRTEGDTEAFF. The CDR3 nucleotides read TGTGCCAGCAGCTTGAGGACAGAGGGGGACACTGAAGCTTTCTTT. V and J are TRBV5-8 and TRBJ1-1; D is possibly TRBD1 (6 bases). V lost 1 base and J 3 bases, leaving 13 bases between the germline ends. The germline gives CDR1 SGHTS, CDR2 YDEGEE. This CDR3 has 15 residues.

The chain joins TRBV6-6 to TRBJ1-1; D possibly corresponds to TRBD1 (5 bases). V lost 4 bases and J 0 bases, leaving 12 bases between the germline ends. This CDR3 comprises 15 residues. Germline V gene data show CDR1 as MNHNY and CDR2 as SVGAGI (reference sequence). The CDR3 is CASSFTSTVNTEAFF. DNA of the CDR3: TGTGCCAGCAGTTTTACCTCGACAGTGAACACTGAAGCTTTCTTT.

The chain carries TRBV7-9 and TRBJ2-7, with 8 bases that match TRBD2. The germline CDR1 and CDR2 sequences are SEHNR and FQNEAQ (reference sequence). This CDR3 contains 15 residues. Unmatched junction bases numbered 4, after V lost 1 base and J lost 2 bases. CDR3 coding DNA: TGTGCCAGCAGCTTAGGACTAGCGAGGCCCTACGAGCAGTACTTC. Translated: CASSLGLARPYEQYF.

The CDR3 nucleotides are TGCGCCAGCAGCTTGGGCAGGGTTGTCCAAAACACCGGGGAGCTGTTTTTT. It encodes CASSLGRVVQNTGELFF. The chain recombines TRBV5-1 with TRBJ2-2, with D tentatively TRBD1 (5 bases). Trimming took 0 bases from V and 2 from J, leaving 14 bases between them. Germline-derived CDR1 and CDR2 are SGHRS and YFSETQ. This CDR3 is 17 amino acids long.

V usage is TRBV5-6 and J usage is TRBJ2-1; TRBD2 aligns across 10 bases. There are 15 residues in the CDR3. CDR1 is SGHDT and CDR2 is YYEEEE in the germline V gene. With V trimmed by 5 bases and J by 7 bases, 9 bases remained unmatched. CDR3 residues: CASSHLAGGLNEQFF. In DNA, the CDR3 is TGTGCCAGCAGTCATTTAGCGGGAGGTTTGAATGAGCAGTTCTTC.

V gene TRBV10-3 combines with J gene TRBJ1-5; TRBD1 is a possible D gene (5 bases). Germline lookup yields CDR1 ENHRY and CDR2 SYGVKD. The germline V and J ends were trimmed by 4 bases and 5 bases, with 9 bases remaining between them. The CDR3 is made up of 13 amino acids. The CDR3 region is CAISGREDQPQHF. Written as DNA, the CDR3 is TGTGCCATCAGTGGCAGGGAGGATCAGCCCCAGCATTTT.

The rearrangement uses TRBV5-5 and TRBJ1-2; 8 bases match TRBD1. With V trimmed by 3 bases and J by 3 bases, 1 base remained unmatched. This CDR3 comprises 13 residues. CDR1 and CDR2 (germline): SGHKS, YYEKEE (reference sequence). DNA of the CDR3: TGTGCCAGCAGCTCAGGGGGCTACTATGGCTACACCTTC. It encodes CASSSGGYYGYTF.

The chain is built from TRBV15 and TRBJ2-3; possibly TRBD2 for D (7 bases). This CDR3 has 14 residues. Germline CDR1 is LNHNV and CDR2 is YYDKDF (reference sequence). V was cut by 4 bases and J by 4 bases, with 12 bases left in between. The CDR3 sequence: CATSTGGAPDTQYF. The DNA of the CDR3 is TGTGCCACCAGCACTGGGGGGGCACCAGATACGCAGTATTTT.

The chain uses TRBV11-2 and TRBJ2-7; the match to TRBD1 covers 7 bases. CDR1 SGHAT and CDR2 FQNNGV come from the germline V gene. CDR3 length: 13 amino acids. The J segment lost 6 bases and the V segment lost 1 base, leaving 3 bases of the junction unmatched. As DNA, the CDR3 is TGTGCCAGCAGCTTAGTCACAGGGGTCGAGCAGTACTTC. It translates to CASSLVTGVEQYF. The whole variable domain, filled in from reference TRBV11-2 and TRBJ2-7, reads EAGVAQSPRYKIIEKRQSVAFWCNPISGHATLYWYQQILGQGPKLLIQFQNNGVVDDSQLPKDRFSAERLKGVDSTLKIQPAKLEDSAVYLCASSLVTGVEQYFGPGTRLTVT.

This chain uses TRBV5-1 with TRBJ2-7; 8 bases match TRBD2. The CDR3 sequence is 16 residues long. The germline V gene encodes CDR1 SGHRS and CDR2 YFSETQ. After removal of 3 bases from V and 5 bases from J, the junction contained 13 bases not matched to a gene. CDR3 in DNA: TGCGCCAGCAGCTCCTCCCTGGCGGCGGGAGGCCACGAGCAGTACTTC. Its translation: CASSSSLAAGGHEQYF.